What follows are 8 T cell receptor beta chains derived from one specimen sequenced in a study of blood T cells in healthy people across ages. The authors ran a second PCR of roughly 6 to 12 cycles using a sample-barcoded 5' primer and a J-beta primer mix. TCRdb processed the 5' RACE reads anew with MiXCR; each CDR3 protein has one entry. The repertoire has approximately 800,000 distinct CDR3 sequences, about 37% of them found once; the top ten carry 10% to 15%. The sequenced sample was blood. All receptors come from a man younger than 35 in good health.

The chain has TRBV28 and TRBJ1-6; 8 nucleotides agree with TRBD1. CDR1 MDHEN and CDR2 SYDVKM come from the germline V gene. The CDR3 extends over 19 amino acids. The J segment lost 3 bases and the V segment lost 5 bases, leaving 15 bases of the junction unmatched. This CDR3 is CASSPRSARGPNYNSPLHF. The CDR3, as DNA: TGTGCCAGCAGTCCCCGTTCAGCCAGGGGGCCCAACTATAATTCACCCCTCCACTTT.

This rearrangement joins TRBV6-1 to TRBJ2-7; 8 bases line up with TRBD1. Germline lookup yields CDR1 MNHNS and CDR2 SASEGT. This CDR3 is 13 amino acids long. The V segment lost 6 bases and the J segment 3 bases; nucleotides outside the gene matches: 4. CDR3 sequence: CASRPGQDYEQYF. Here the CDR3 DNA reads TGTGCCAGCAGGCCGGGACAGGACTACGAGCAGTACTTC.

This clonotype was counted between two and nine times. The gene calls are TRBV20-1 and TRBJ2-7, with a weak D call TRBD1 (5 bases). V was trimmed by 3 bases and J by 3 bases, leaving 15 bases between them. CDR1 and CDR2 (germline): DFQATT, SNEGSKA (reference sequence). The CDR3 covers 14 residues. In DNA form, the CDR3 reads TGCAGTGCTAGTTCCGCAGGGAACATCTACGAGCAGTACTTC. Translated, it gives CSASSAGNIYEQYF.

The CDR3: CASSLNRGPGNEQFF. The CDR3 DNA sequence: TGTGCCAGCAGCCTAAACAGGGGTCCGGGCAATGAGCAGTTCTTC. This sequence joins TRBV3-1 and TRBJ2-1, with 7 bases aligning to TRBD1. V trimming: 4 bases; J trimming: 6 bases; junction bases outside the gene matches: 9. This CDR3 is built from 15 residues. Germline V gives CDR1 LGHDT, CDR2 YNNKEL (reference sequence).

On this clonotype: This could be a read error, since a much larger clone is one nucleotide away. The chain has TRBV6-4 and TRBJ2-3, with 9 bases fitting TRBD2. Germline trimming cut 4 bases from V and 3 bases from J; bases unmatched to any gene: 5. Germline V gives CDR1 MRHNA, CDR2 SNTAGT. The CDR3 spans 15 residues. The CDR3 coding sequence is TGTGCCAGCAGTGGACCAGCGGGGGGAACAGATACGCAGTATTTT. Translation gives CASSGPAGGTDTQYF.

This clonotype was counted once. This chain links TRBV10-3 with TRBJ1-2; possibly TRBD1 for D (5 bases). The CDR3 contains 13 residues. Germline assignment: CDR1 ENHRY and CDR2 SYGVKD. Trimming removed 5 bases at V and 5 bases at J, with 12 bases between. CDR3 coding DNA: TGTGCCATCAGTCCGGGACTTTTGTATGGCTACACCTTC. Translating gives CAISPGLLYGYTF.

This clonotype was observed a handful of times. The V call is TRBV12-3 or TRBV12-4, the J call TRBJ1-3; weak D call: TRBD1 (6 bases). V was shortened by 6 bases and J by 0 bases, with 15 bases between the two germline ends. The CDR3 extends over 16 amino acids. The CDR3 DNA follows: TGTGCCAGCAGCAGTAAACAGGGATTCTCTGGAAACACCATATATTTT. This sequence encodes CASSSKQGFSGNTIYF.

The CDR3 DNA is TGTGCCAGCAGCTTAAAAGCGGGGGGGGGTACGCAGTATTTT. It codes for CASSLKAGGGTQYF. The chain uses TRBV7-2 and TRBJ2-3, with TRBD2 matching 10 bases. Trimming cost V 2 bases and J 8 bases; bases outside gene matches: 4. Germline V gives CDR1 SGHTA, CDR2 FQGNSA. There are 14 residues in the CDR3.